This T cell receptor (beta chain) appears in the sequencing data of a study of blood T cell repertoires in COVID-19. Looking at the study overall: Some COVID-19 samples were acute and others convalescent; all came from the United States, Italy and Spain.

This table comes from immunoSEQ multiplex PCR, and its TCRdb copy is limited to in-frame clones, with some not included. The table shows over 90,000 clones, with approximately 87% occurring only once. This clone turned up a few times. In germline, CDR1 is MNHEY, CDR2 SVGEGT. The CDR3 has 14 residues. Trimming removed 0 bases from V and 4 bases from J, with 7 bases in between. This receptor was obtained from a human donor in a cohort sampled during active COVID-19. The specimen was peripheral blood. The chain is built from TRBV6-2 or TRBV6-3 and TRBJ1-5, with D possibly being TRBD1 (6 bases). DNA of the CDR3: TGTGCCAGCAGTTACTCAGGGGGAAATCAGCCCCAGCATTTT. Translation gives CASSYSGGNQPQHF.